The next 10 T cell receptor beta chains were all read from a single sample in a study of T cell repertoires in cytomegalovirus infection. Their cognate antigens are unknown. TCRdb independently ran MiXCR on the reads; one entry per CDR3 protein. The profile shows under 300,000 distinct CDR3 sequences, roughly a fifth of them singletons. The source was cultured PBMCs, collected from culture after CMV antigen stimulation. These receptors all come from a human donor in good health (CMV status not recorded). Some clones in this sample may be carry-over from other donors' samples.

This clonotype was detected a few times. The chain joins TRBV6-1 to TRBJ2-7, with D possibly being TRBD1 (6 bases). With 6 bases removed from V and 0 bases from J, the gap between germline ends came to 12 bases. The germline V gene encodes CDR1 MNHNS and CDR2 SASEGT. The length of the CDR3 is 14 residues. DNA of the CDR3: TGTGCCAGCAGACAGGGTTTTAGCTCCTACGAGCAGTACTTC. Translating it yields CASRQGFSSYEQYF.

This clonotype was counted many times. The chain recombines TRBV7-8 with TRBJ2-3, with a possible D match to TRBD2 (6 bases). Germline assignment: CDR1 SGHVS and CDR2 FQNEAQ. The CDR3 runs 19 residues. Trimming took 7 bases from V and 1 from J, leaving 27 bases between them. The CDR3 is CASTPLPRRGGWRTDTQYF. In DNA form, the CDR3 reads TGTGCCAGCACCCCCCTGCCTCGGAGGGGCGGATGGCGCACAGATACGCAGTATTTT.

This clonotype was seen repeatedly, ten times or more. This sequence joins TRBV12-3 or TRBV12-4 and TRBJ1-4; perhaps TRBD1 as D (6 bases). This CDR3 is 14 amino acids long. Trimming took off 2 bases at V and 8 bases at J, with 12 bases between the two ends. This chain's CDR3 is CASSLQQGWEKLFF. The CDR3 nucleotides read TGTGCCAGCAGTTTACAACAGGGTTGGGAAAAACTGTTTTTT.

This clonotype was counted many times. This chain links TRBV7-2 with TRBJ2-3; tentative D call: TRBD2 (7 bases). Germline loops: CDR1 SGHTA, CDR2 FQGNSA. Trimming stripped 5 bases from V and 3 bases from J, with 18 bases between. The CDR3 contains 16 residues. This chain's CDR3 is CASSQPLGGGTDTQYF. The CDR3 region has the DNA TGTGCCAGCAGCCAACCCCTAGGGGGGGGTACAGATACGCAGTATTTT. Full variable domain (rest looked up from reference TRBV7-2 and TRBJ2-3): GAGVSQSPSNKVTEKGKDVELRCDPISGHTALYWYRQSLGQGLEFLIYFQGNSAPDKSGLPSDRFSAERTGGSVSTLTIQRTQQEDSAVYLCASSQPLGGGTDTQYFGPGTRLTVL.

The CDR3 is CSVESRVVYNEQFF. The CDR3, as DNA: TGCAGCGTTGAATCGCGGGTGGTATACAATGAGCAGTTCTTC. The chain joins TRBV29-1 to TRBJ2-1, with D maybe TRBD2 (5 bases). The CDR3 runs to 14 residues. V lost 2 bases, J lost 4 bases, and 12 bases lay in between. Germline V gives CDR1 SQVTM, CDR2 ANQGSEA.

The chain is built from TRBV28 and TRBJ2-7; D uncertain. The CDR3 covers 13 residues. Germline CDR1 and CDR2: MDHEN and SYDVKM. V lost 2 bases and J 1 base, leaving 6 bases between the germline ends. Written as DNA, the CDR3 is TGTGCCAGCAGTTTAAGGCTTTCCTACGAGCAGTACTTC. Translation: CASSLRLSYEQYF. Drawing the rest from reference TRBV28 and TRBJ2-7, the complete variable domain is DVKVTQSSRYLVKRTGEKVFLECVQDMDHENMFWYRQDPGLGLRLIYFSYDVKMKEKGDIPEGYSVSREKKERFSLILESASTNQTSMYLCASSLRLSYEQYFGPGTRLTVT.

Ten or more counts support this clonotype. The CDR3 sequence is CASSQGLAGVYEQYF. The CDR3 coding sequence is TGTGCCAGCAGCCAAGGACTAGCGGGAGTGTACGAGCAGTACTTC. The chain has TRBV4-2 and TRBJ2-7; 12 bases are a match to TRBD2. Per the germline V gene, CDR1 is LGHNA and CDR2 is YNFKEQ. With 1 base clipped from V and 4 bases from J, the junction kept 2 bases outside the gene matches. This CDR3 spans 15 amino acids.

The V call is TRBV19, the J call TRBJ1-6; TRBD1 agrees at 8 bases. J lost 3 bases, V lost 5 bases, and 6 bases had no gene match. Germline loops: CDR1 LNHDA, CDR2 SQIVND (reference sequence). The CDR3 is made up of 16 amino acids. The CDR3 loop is CASSGRDRSYNSPLHF. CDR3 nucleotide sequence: TGTGCCAGTAGTGGCCGGGACAGGAGCTATAATTCACCCCTCCACTTT.

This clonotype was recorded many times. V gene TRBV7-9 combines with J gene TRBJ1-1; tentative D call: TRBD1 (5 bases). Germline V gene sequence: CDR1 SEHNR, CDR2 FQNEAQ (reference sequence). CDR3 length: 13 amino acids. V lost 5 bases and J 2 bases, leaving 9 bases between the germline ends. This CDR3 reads CASSPTGNTEAFF. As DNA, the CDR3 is TGTGCCAGCAGCCCTACAGGTAACACTGAAGCTTTCTTT.

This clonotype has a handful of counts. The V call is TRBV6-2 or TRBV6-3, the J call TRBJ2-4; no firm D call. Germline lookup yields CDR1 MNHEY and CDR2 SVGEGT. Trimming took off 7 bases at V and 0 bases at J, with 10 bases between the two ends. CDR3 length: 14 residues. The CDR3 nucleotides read TGTGCCAGCATCAAAAACGCAGCCAAAAACATTCAGTACTTC. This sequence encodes CASIKNAAKNIQYF.